This record covers a single T cell receptor (beta chain). The sample belongs to a study of T cell responses to AZD1222 COVID-19 vaccine. The table came from immunoSEQ multiplex PCR; TCRdb's copy has only in-frame clones and leaves some out. The sample lists tens of thousands of clones; 86% were seen once. Trimming shortened V by 3 bases and J by 0 bases, and 12 bases separated the two germline ends. Germline values: CDR1 SGHTA, CDR2 FQGNSA. The CDR3 has 16 residues. The sequence was collected from an adult in good health. The V and J genes are TRBV7-2 and TRBJ2-1; D is undetermined. Sequenced material: peripheral blood, taken on day 0 of AZD1222 vaccination. CDR3: CASSFSASSSYNEQFF. DNA of the CDR3: TGTGCCAGCAGCTTCTCGGCATCGAGCTCCTACAATGAGCAGTTCTTC.